The 31 T cell receptor beta chains listed next were all sequenced from one sample in a study of blood T cell repertoires in COVID-19. The repertoire was sequenced with immunoSEQ multiplex PCR; TCRdb's copy has only in-frame clones and lacks some. The data contain under 100,000 clones, around 78% of them seen just once; the ten biggest clones take up approximately 40%. The sequenced sample was peripheral blood. The receptors originated from a man aged 55 to 70 with COVID-19, enrolled during active disease.

The chain uses TRBV11-3 and TRBJ1-2, with 7 positions matching TRBD1. CDR3 length: 16 amino acids. The germline V gene has CDR1 SGHNT and CDR2 YENEEA. Trimming removed 1 base from V and 5 bases from J; junction bases left unmatched: 10. CDR3 coding DNA: TGTGCCAGCAGCTTAGGATCGGGACAGCGAGGATATGGCTACACCTTC. Its translation: CASSLGSGQRGYGYTF.

V gene TRBV18 combines with J gene TRBJ2-7; a possible D gene is TRBD1 (6 bases). Deletions cut 2 bases from V and 1 base from J, with 9 bases between. The V gene's germline CDR1 is KGHSH and CDR2 LQKENI. The CDR3 is 14 residues long. CDR3 DNA: TGTGCCAGCTCACCAGGGGACATATCCTACGAGCAGTACTTC. Encoded protein: CASSPGDISYEQYF.

This clone was seen once. This sequence joins TRBV7-3 and TRBJ2-1; 8 bases fit TRBD2. The CDR3 extends over 15 amino acids. With V trimmed by 2 bases and J by 2 bases, 2 bases remained unmatched. Germline V gives CDR1 SGHTA, CDR2 FQGTGA. This CDR3 reads CASSLVGGAYNEQFF. CDR3 coding DNA: TGTGCCAGCAGCTTAGTCGGGGGGGCCTACAATGAGCAGTTCTTC.

A few counts support this clone. The V call is TRBV19, the J call TRBJ2-2, with TRBD1 matching over 8 bases. The V segment lost 7 bases and the J segment 3 bases; nucleotides outside the gene matches: 7. The germline V gene has CDR1 LNHDA and CDR2 SQIVND (reference sequence). The CDR3 covers 15 residues. DNA for the CDR3: TGTGCCAGTATCACGGGACAGGCATACACCGGGGAGCTGTTTTTT. Translated, it gives CASITGQAYTGELFF.

This chain joins TRBV19 and TRBJ2-5; D might be TRBD1 (6 bases). The CDR3 runs to 15 residues. Trimming removed 6 bases from V and 5 bases from J, with 19 bases in between. Germline CDR1 reads LNHDA; CDR2 reads SQIVND (reference sequence). The CDR3 DNA reads TGTGCCAGTAGCCAGACAGGAACAGGGCGGGAGACCCAGTACTTC. It is translated as CASSQTGTGRETQYF.

V gene TRBV9 combines with J gene TRBJ2-7, with 15 positions matching TRBD2. The V gene's germline CDR1 is SGDLS and CDR2 YYNGEE. This CDR3 has 17 residues. The V and J ends lost 3 bases and 0 bases, in that order; junction bases with no gene match: 4. The CDR3 bases are TGTGCCAGCAGCGGCGGGACTAGCGGGAGGAGCTCCTACGAGCAGTACTTC. This sequence encodes CASSGGTSGRSSYEQYF.

This chain connects TRBV5-1 to TRBJ1-3; D might be TRBD1 (5 bases). In germline, CDR1 is SGHRS, CDR2 YFSETQ. V was clipped by 4 bases and J by 0 bases, with 14 bases between them. The CDR3 is made up of 16 amino acids. The CDR3, as DNA: TGCGCCAGCAGCCCAACAGGACCGAGCTCTGGAAACACCATATATTTT. Its protein is CASSPTGPSSGNTIYF.

The V and J genes are TRBV19 and TRBJ2-5; 9 nucleotides line up with TRBD2. The V segment lost 4 bases and the J segment 1 base; nucleotides outside the gene matches: 7. The germline V gene has CDR1 LNHDA and CDR2 SQIVND (reference sequence). The CDR3 runs to 16 residues. The CDR3 nucleotides are TGTGCCAGTAGTAAGCCTAGCGGGGCCACCCAAGAGACCCAGTACTTC. Protein sequence: CASSKPSGATQETQYF.

The gene calls are TRBV25-1 and TRBJ1-2; no definite D call. This CDR3 spans 16 amino acids. CDR1 and CDR2 (germline): MGHDK, SYGVNS. The V end lost 4 bases, the J end lost 3 bases, and 18 bases lay between the germline ends. The CDR3 reads CASSGSGLGLDYGYTF. CDR3 coding DNA: TGTGCCAGCAGTGGGAGCGGTTTAGGGCTTGACTATGGCTACACCTTC.

This clone has only a few counts. V usage is TRBV2 and J usage is TRBJ1-5; 8 nucleotides match TRBD1. CDR3 length equals 14 residues. V trimming: 6 bases; J trimming: 4 bases; junction bases outside the gene matches: 5. Germline assignment: CDR1 SNHLY and CDR2 FYNNEI. CDR3 DNA: TGTGCCAGCAGCCCAGGGGGCTGGAATCAGCCCCAGCATTTT. Its translation is CASSPGGWNQPQHF.

This rearrangement joins TRBV18 to TRBJ1-3; tentatively, D is TRBD1 (6 bases). V lost 3 bases and J 0 bases, leaving 15 bases between the germline ends. The CDR3 consists of 17 residues. Germline V gene lookup returns CDR1 KGHSH and CDR2 LQKENI. The CDR3 DNA reads as TGTGCCAGCTCACCCGACAGGATCCTTGCCTCTGGAAACACCATATATTTT. Amino acids: CASSPDRILASGNTIYF.

The rearrangement joins TRBV18 to TRBJ2-7, with D possibly being TRBD2 (6 bases). The CDR3 covers 17 residues. Germline lookup yields CDR1 KGHSH and CDR2 LQKENI. Trimming pared 0 bases from V and 7 bases from J, leaving 22 bases between. The CDR3 sequence: CASSPPEGRSLPREQYF. CDR3 sequence (DNA): TGTGCCAGCTCACCACCGGAGGGCAGGAGCCTACCGAGGGAGCAGTACTTC. The complete variable domain, with remaining parts taken from reference TRBV18 and TRBJ2-7, reads NAGVMQNPRHLVRRRGQEARLRCSPMKGHSHVYWYRQLPEEGLKFMVYLQKENIIDESGMPKERFSAEFPKEGPSILRIQQVVRGDSAAYFCASSPPEGRSLPREQYFGPGTRLTVT.

The chain links TRBV27 to TRBJ1-1, with 12 bases identical to TRBD1. The CDR3 contains 18 residues. Germline CDR1 is MNHEY and CDR2 is SMNVEV (reference sequence). After removal of 8 bases from V and 4 bases from J, the junction contained 17 bases not matched to a gene. The CDR3 spells CASLPVPGQGAWGTEAFF. DNA for the CDR3: TGTGCCAGCCTCCCCGTTCCGGGACAGGGGGCTTGGGGCACTGAAGCTTTCTTT.

The chain has TRBV29-1 and TRBJ1-3, with 9 bases aligning to TRBD1. The CDR3 totals 14 residues. Germline-derived CDR1 and CDR2 are SQVTM and ANQGSEA. The trim removed 6 bases at V and 8 bases at J, leaving 11 bases unmatched. CDR3 sequence: CSVSPGTGRDTIYF. CDR3 nucleotides: TGCAGCGTGAGCCCCGGGACAGGGAGGGACACCATATATTTT.

The chain joins TRBV3-1 (or the pseudogene TRBV3-2) to TRBJ1-4, with 7 bases matching TRBD1. The germline V gene encodes CDR1 LGHDT and CDR2 YNNKEL (reference sequence). J gave up 0 bases and V 4 bases, and 2 bases lay outside the gene matches. The CDR3 runs 15 residues. The CDR3 region is CASSRGQPTNEKLFF. The CDR3 nucleotides read TGTGCCAGCAGCCGGGGACAGCCAACTAATGAAAAACTGTTTTTT.

The CDR3 spells CASSVAAGTDTQYF. For the CDR3, the DNA is TGTGCCAGCAGCGTAGCAGCGGGGACAGATACGCAGTATTTT. The chain employs TRBV9 and TRBJ2-3; 7 bases match TRBD2. CDR1 SGDLS and CDR2 YYNGEE come from the germline V gene. Trimming took 0 bases from V and 3 from J; bases not matched to a gene: 1. This CDR3 region has 14 residues. The full variable domain, its missing parts supplied by reference TRBV9 and TRBJ2-3, is DSGVTQTPKHLITATGQRVTLRCSPRSGDLSVYWYQQSLDQGLQFLIQYYNGEERAKGNILERFSAQQFPDLHSELNLSSLELGDSALYFCASSVAAGTDTQYFGPGTRLTVL.

The table lists this clone with many counts. The V gene is TRBV9, the J gene TRBJ2-2; 9 bases match TRBD1. The CDR3 totals 15 residues. The junction had 4 bases not matched to a gene; V was cut back by 2 bases and J by 5 bases. Per the germline V gene, CDR1 is SGDLS and CDR2 is YYNGEE. CDR3 residues: CASSVGTGLTGELFF. The CDR3 DNA is TGTGCCAGCAGCGTTGGGACAGGGTTAACCGGGGAGCTGTTTTTT.

The J gene is TRBJ2-7, the V gene TRBV18, with TRBD2 identical over 7 bases. Per germline, CDR1 KGHSH and CDR2 LQKENI. The CDR3 length is 14 residues. The junction had 6 bases not matched to a gene; V was cut back by 3 bases and J by 4 bases. The CDR3 reads CASSPAGVRYEQYF. CDR3 nucleotides: TGTGCCAGCTCACCGGCGGGGGTCAGGTACGAGCAGTACTTC.

The chain has TRBV7-9 and TRBJ1-1; 10 positions match TRBD1. The V gene's germline CDR1 is SEHNR and CDR2 FQNEAQ (reference sequence). CDR3 length equals 15 residues. Germline trimming cut 4 bases from V and 1 base from J; bases unmatched to any gene: 3. The CDR3 DNA reads as TGTGCCAGCAGCTCACGGACAGGGGGGAACACTGAAGCTTTCTTT. It codes for CASSSRTGGNTEAFF.

The CDR3 nucleotides are TGTGCCACCTGCCCCGGACACAACTATGGCTACACCTTC. This codes for CATCPGHNYGYTF. V is TRBV19 and J is TRBJ1-2, with TRBD1 as a possible D gene (5 bases). There are 13 residues in the CDR3. The V gene's germline CDR1 is LNHDA and CDR2 SQIVND (reference sequence). Between the trimmed V and J ends, which lost 10 bases and 2 bases, there was a span of 14 bases.

This clone occurred once. V usage is TRBV6-5 and J usage is TRBJ1-4, with a weak D call TRBD1 (6 bases). CDR3 length equals 15 residues. Trimming left V 6 bases short and J 8 bases short, with 19 bases between. Per germline, CDR1 MNHEY and CDR2 SVGAGI. The CDR3 DNA sequence: TGTGCCAGCAGCTCCCGGGACACGGCGTGGGAAAAACTGTTTTTT. Amino acids: CASSSRDTAWEKLFF.

This clone was found many times. The genes are TRBV7-9 and TRBJ2-2, with D possibly TRBD2 on 6 matching bases. Trimming removed 5 bases at V and 3 bases at J, with 13 bases between. CDR1 and CDR2 from the germline V gene are SEHNR and FQNEAQ (reference sequence). CDR3 length equals 15 residues. CDR3 protein: CASSGRDFDTGELFF. CDR3 nucleotides: TGTGCCAGCAGCGGCCGGGACTTTGACACCGGGGAGCTGTTTTTT.

This clone has ten or more counts. V and J are TRBV2 and TRBJ2-3; a weak D match, TRBD2 (5 bases). The V and J ends lost 8 bases and 4 bases respectively, with 19 bases between them. Looked up from germline, CDR1 is SNHLY and CDR2 is FYNNEI. The CDR3 is 15 amino acids. DNA for the CDR3: TGTGCCAGCGCCCCCGGGCACGGGATCTCAGATACGCAGTATTTT. Amino acid sequence: CASAPGHGISDTQYF.

V gene TRBV14 combines with J gene TRBJ2-1, with D perhaps matching TRBD1 (5 bases). Germline lookup yields CDR1 SGHDN and CDR2 FVKESK. This CDR3 comprises 13 residues. The V end was cut by 7 bases, the J end by 6 bases, with 13 bases between. As DNA, the CDR3 is TGTGCCAGCAACTTAGCAAGGGGCAATGAGCAGTTCTTC. This gives the protein CASNLARGNEQFF.

The V gene is TRBV11-3, the J gene TRBJ1-1; D call uncertain. Germline V gene lookup returns CDR1 SGHNT and CDR2 YENEEA. The V end lost 0 bases, the J end lost 5 bases, and 16 bases lay between the germline ends. The CDR3 is made up of 16 amino acids. CDR3 nucleotide sequence: TGTGCCAGCAGCTTAGATATGGACTACAGTGGGACTGAAGCTTTCTTT. It is translated as CASSLDMDYSGTEAFF. Supplemented by reference TRBV11-3 and TRBJ1-1, the full variable domain reads EAGVVQSPRYKIIEKKQPVAFWCNPISGHNTLYWYLQNLGQGPELLIRYENEEAVDDSQLPKDRFSAERLKGVDSTLKIQPAELGDSAVYLCASSLDMDYSGTEAFFGQGTRLTVV.

V is TRBV5-1 and J is TRBJ1-2; unclear D gene. Per the germline V gene, CDR1 is SGHRS and CDR2 is YFSETQ. Trimming shortened V by 4 bases and J by 4 bases, and 8 bases separated the two germline ends. The CDR3 has 12 residues. The DNA of the CDR3 is TGCGCCAGCAGCACAGTGGGCTATGGCTACACCTTC. Amino acid sequence: CASSTVGYGYTF.

This chain links TRBV5-8 with TRBJ2-5; D not resolved. The CDR3 is made up of 13 amino acids. CDR1 and CDR2 (germline): SGHTS, YDEGEE. Deletions cut 0 bases from V and 5 bases from J, with 8 bases between. The CDR3 nucleotides are TGTGCCAGCAGCTTGGAAGGAGAGGAGACCCAGTACTTC. Residues: CASSLEGEETQYF.

The CDR3 region has the DNA TGTGCCAGCAGCTCCCGCCAGGGACACTCTTCTGGGGCCAACGTCCTGACTTTC. Translation: CASSSRQGHSSGANVLTF. J is TRBJ2-6 and V is TRBV13; possible D gene TRBD1, 6 bases. The CDR3 spans 18 residues. Per germline, CDR1 PRHDT and CDR2 FYEKMQ (reference sequence). V was shortened by 4 bases and J by 1 base, with 17 bases between the two germline ends.

This clone was picked up a small number of times. The chain couples TRBV5-4 to TRBJ1-3; perhaps TRBD1 as D (5 bases). Per germline, CDR1 SGHNT and CDR2 YYREEE (reference sequence). Trimming cost V 4 bases and J 3 bases, with 17 bases left between them. This CDR3 has 16 residues. CDR3 sequence reads: CASSGRGGVGGNTIYF. For the CDR3, the DNA is TGTGCCAGCAGCGGCCGGGGGGGAGTTGGTGGAAACACCATATATTTT.

The V and J genes are TRBV7-9 and TRBJ2-7; TRBD2 agrees at 8 bases. This CDR3 contains 15 residues. Germline V lookup: CDR1 SEHNR, CDR2 FQNEAQ (reference sequence). Trimming cost V 3 bases and J 6 bases; bases outside gene matches: 10. The CDR3 reads CASSFGPGLVVEQYF. CDR3 nucleotide sequence: TGTGCCAGCAGCTTTGGACCGGGACTAGTGGTCGAGCAGTACTTC. The complete variable domain, with remaining parts taken from reference TRBV7-9 and TRBJ2-7, reads DTGVSQNPRHKITKRGQNVTFRCDPISEHNRLYWYRQTLGQGPEFLTYFQNEAQLEKSRLLSDRFSAERPKGSFSTLEIQRTEQGDSAMYLCASSFGPGLVVEQYFGPGTRLTVT.

This chain joins TRBV18 and TRBJ2-1; 7 bases are shared with TRBD2. Germline-derived CDR1 and CDR2 are KGHSH and LQKENI. Trimming cost V 2 bases and J 5 bases; bases outside gene matches: 9. The CDR3 is 16 residues long. The CDR3: CASSPTAGTINNEQFF. CDR3 DNA sequence: TGTGCCAGCTCACCAACCGCCGGGACTATAAACAATGAGCAGTTCTTC.